The clone carrying this TCR beta chain was detected ten times or more. As yet, its antigen is unknown. The record originates from a study of T cells after yellow fever vaccination. Study-level information: Fractions low in cell number were prepared with SMART-Seq v4 Ultra Low Input. Study results and limitations: Boosting was followed by the reappearance of most primary-vaccination clones (96% CD4, roughly 90% CD8).

By 5'RACE template switching, TCR cDNA was produced, with a universal primer site and UMIs added in the process. TCRdb redid the calling of the 5' RACE reads with MiXCR, one entry per CDR3 protein. This table holds almost 70,000 distinct CDR3 sequences, approximately 5% found once. The CDR3 covers 11 residues. Trimming removed 1 base at V and 4 bases at J, with 4 bases between. CDR1 SQVTM and CDR2 ANQGSEA come from the germline V gene. This TCR was sampled from a man younger than 35 who received the YFV17D yellow fever vaccine. Material: CD4+ T cells sorted from PBMCs, obtained less than 18 days after the first yellow fever vaccination. This chain uses TRBV29-1 with TRBJ1-2, with D hard to call. Here the CDR3 reads CSVEGGYGYTF. CDR3 DNA sequence: TGCAGCGTTGAAGGTGGCTATGGCTACACCTTC.